This T cell receptor (beta chain) emerged from a study of blood T cells in healthy people across ages. Together with a sample-barcoded 5' primer, a J-beta primer mix was included in a second PCR lasting roughly 6 to 12 cycles. TCRdb redid the calling of the 5' RACE reads with MiXCR, one entry per CDR3 protein. The sample consists of 550,000 to 650,000 distinct CDR3 sequences, 27% of them appearing once. CDR1 is SGDLS and CDR2 is YYNGEE in the germline V gene. The CDR3 has 13 residues. The V gene lost 3 bases and the J gene lost 1 base, with 8 bases spanning the gap. The data were also submitted as part of a second study, on T cells of mothers and their children.

The receptor was derived from a boy aged 2 to 9 in good health. The rearrangement joins TRBV9 to TRBJ2-7; D gene unclear. Sequencing was performed on blood. As DNA, the CDR3 is TGTGCCAGCAGCGCACCCCTTTCCTACGAGCAGTACTTC. Residues: CASSAPLSYEQYF.